A single TCR beta chain is shown here with its context. Its cognate antigen is unknown. Extraction and reverse transcription of RNA yielded cDNA as the sequencing template. The table came from immunoSEQ multiplex PCR; TCRdb's copy has only in-frame clones and leaves some out. Among 270,000 or so clones listed, roughly 64% were seen once. This sample is drawn from a study of CD8+ T cells in alopecia areata. Study in general: Tofacitinib ran for 6 to 18 months before 6 months off drug. Findings and limits, study-wide: While tofacitinib was given, many expanded lesional clones persisted in scalp and blood. Association of baseline CD8+ expansion with response is uncertain owing to one nonresponder. Normal scalp showed lower clonality than lesional scalp, especially alopecia totalis/universalis.

There are 12 residues in the CDR3. In germline, CDR1 is LNHDA, CDR2 SQIVND (reference sequence). The trim removed 7 bases at V and 12 bases at J, leaving 6 bases unmatched. Treatment of the sample: oral pan-JAK inhibitor, 5-10 mg twice daily. The sample here was CD4+ T cells sorted from blood, taken at week 24, from a patient treated with tofacitinib. The source of this sequence is a human donor with alopecia areata. The chain recombines TRBV19 with TRBJ1-5, with 10 bases aligning to TRBD1. The CDR3 DNA follows: TGTGCCAGTACCGGGACAGGGGCAGTCCAGCATTTT. Translating it yields CASTGTGAVQHF.